Each of the 25 T cell receptor beta chains below was sequenced from the same sample in a study of blood T cell repertoires in COVID-19. Method: immunoSEQ multiplex PCR; TCRdb's copy keeps in-frame clones and lacks some. The top ten hold roughly a tenth of the sample, which has around 160,000 clones, 75% to 85% seen once. The source material was peripheral blood. The source of these receptors is a human donor in a cohort sampled during active COVID-19.

The rearrangement links TRBV5-1 to TRBJ1-6; 9 positions agree with TRBD1. The CDR3 extends over 15 amino acids. Germline CDR1 and CDR2: SGHRS and YFSETQ. V was pared by 3 bases and J by 4 bases, with 2 bases of the junction left unmatched. Written as DNA, the CDR3 is TGCGCCAGCAGCTGGGGGACAGGGTATAATTCACCCCTCCACTTT. Amino acid sequence: CASSWGTGYNSPLHF.

This chain links TRBV7-9 with TRBJ2-7; maybe TRBD1 (6 bases). V lost 5 bases and J 12 bases, leaving 17 bases between the germline ends. The CDR3 is 12 residues long. The germline gives CDR1 SEHNR, CDR2 FQNEAQ (reference sequence). This CDR3 reads CASSPPAGDRYF. For the CDR3, the DNA is TGTGCCAGCAGCCCCCCCGCAGGGGATCGGTACTTC.

This chain's CDR3 is CASSFRRIREGSLTPYEQYF. The CDR3 nucleotides are TGTGCCAGCAGCTTTAGGAGGATCCGGGAGGGCTCTTTGACTCCCTACGAGCAGTACTTC. The chain couples TRBV7-8 to TRBJ2-7, with 8 positions matching TRBD2. V shed 3 bases, J shed 2 bases, and the junction held 21 bases outside the gene matches. This CDR3 is built from 20 residues. Germline V lookup: CDR1 SGHVS, CDR2 FQNEAQ.

The rearrangement links TRBV11-2 to TRBJ2-5; the D is unclear. The V end was cut by 5 bases, the J end by 5 bases, with 12 bases between. Germline loops: CDR1 SGHAT, CDR2 FQNNGV. The CDR3 spans 13 residues. Here the CDR3 DNA reads TGTGCCAGCAGCCCCGGTTCTTTCGAGACCCAGTACTTC. Protein product: CASSPGSFETQYF. The full variable domain, in which reference TRBV11-2 and TRBJ2-5 provide the parts outside the CDR3, is EAGVAQSPRYKIIEKRQSVAFWCNPISGHATLYWYQQILGQGPKLLIQFQNNGVVDDSQLPKDRFSAERLKGVDSTLKIQPAKLEDSAVYLCASSPGSFETQYFGPGTRLLVL.

The V call is TRBV19, the J call TRBJ1-6; no reliable D call. The germline V gene has CDR1 LNHDA and CDR2 SQIVND (reference sequence). This CDR3 spans 12 amino acids. With 7 bases removed from V and 4 bases from J, the gap between germline ends came to 5 bases. For the CDR3, the DNA is TGTGCCAGTAACAAGTATAATTCACCCCTCCACTTT. It encodes CASNKYNSPLHF.

The chain uses TRBV12-5 and TRBJ2-3, with 11 nucleotides matching TRBD1. J gave up 4 bases and V 7 bases, and 10 bases lay outside the gene matches. The CDR3 is 16 amino acids. CDR1 is LGHNT, CDR2 FRNRAP, per germline. CDR3 in amino acids: CASAKGQGARSDTQYF. CDR3 in DNA: TGTGCTAGTGCCAAAGGACAGGGGGCGCGGTCAGATACGCAGTATTTT.

The chain joins TRBV27 to TRBJ1-2; D might be TRBD1 (6 bases). The V and J ends lost 7 bases and 8 bases respectively, with 17 bases between them. This CDR3 spans 13 amino acids. From germline, CDR1 is MNHEY and CDR2 SMNVEV (reference sequence). CDR3 DNA sequence: TGTGCCAGCACCGGAGGTTGGGGGCAAGGCTACACCTTC. Amino acids: CASTGGWGQGYTF.

V and J are TRBV9 and TRBJ1-5; tentatively, D is TRBD1 (6 bases). V lost 7 bases and J 5 bases, leaving 16 bases between the germline ends. This CDR3 comprises 14 residues. Germline assignment: CDR1 SGDLS and CDR2 YYNGEE. The CDR3 spells CASGNGGRDQPQHF. The CDR3 DNA reads as TGTGCCAGCGGCAACGGGGGGCGGGATCAGCCCCAGCATTTT.

The rearrangement joins TRBV19 to TRBJ2-4, with TRBD2 matching over 10 bases. The germline V gene has CDR1 LNHDA and CDR2 SQIVND (reference sequence). CDR3 length: 17 amino acids. V lost 7 bases and J lost 7; bases outside the gene matches: 16. DNA for the CDR3: TGTGCCAGTATGCAAACTACAAGCGGGGGGGGTTGGAACATTCAGTACTTC. This gives the protein CASMQTTSGGGWNIQYF. Combining the CDR3 with reference TRBV19 and TRBJ2-4 gives the whole variable domain DGGITQSPKYLFRKEGQNVTLSCEQNLNHDAMYWYRQDPGQGLRLIYYSQIVNDFQKGDIAEGYSVSREKKESFPLTVTSAQKNPTAFYLCASMQTTSGGGWNIQYFGAGTRLSVL.

This chain joins TRBV29-1 and TRBJ2-2, with 10 bases lining up with TRBD2. The CDR3 is 19 amino acids. The trim removed 4 bases at V and 4 bases at J, leaving 18 bases unmatched. CDR1 is SQVTM and CDR2 is ANQGSEA in the germline V gene. CDR3 sequence reads: CSVVGLGSGRPESTGELFF. Written as DNA, the CDR3 is TGCAGCGTTGTGGGTCTGGGTAGCGGGAGGCCTGAGTCCACCGGGGAGCTGTTTTTT.

The chain couples TRBV19 to TRBJ1-5; TRBD1 matches 8 bases. The CDR3 length is 18 residues. The germline V gene has CDR1 LNHDA and CDR2 SQIVND (reference sequence). Germline trimming cut 9 bases from V and 2 bases from J; bases unmatched to any gene: 18. The CDR3 DNA follows: TGTGCCAGCGGGGGGCCCCAGGGGGCTCACGTTGGCAATCAGCCCCAGCATTTT. Translating it yields CASGGPQGAHVGNQPQHF.

CDR3 residues: CASSPFGTSGAVDTQYF. The DNA for the CDR3 is TGTGCCAGCAGCCCTTTTGGGACTAGCGGGGCCGTAGATACGCAGTATTTT. This rearrangement joins TRBV9 to TRBJ2-3, with TRBD2 identical over 13 bases. Germline CDR1 SGDLS, CDR2 YYNGEE. The V gene end was trimmed by 4 bases and the J gene end by 5 bases; junction bases not matched to a gene: 10. CDR3 length: 17 amino acids.

The chain couples TRBV30 to TRBJ1-5; 8 bases are a match to TRBD1. With V trimmed by 7 bases and J by 3 bases, 5 bases remained unmatched. The CDR3 runs 13 residues. Germline CDR1 and CDR2: GTSNPN and SVGIG (reference sequence). The CDR3 loop is CALGQGPNQPQHF. CDR3 DNA: TGTGCCTTAGGACAGGGCCCCAATCAGCCCCAGCATTTT.

The genes are TRBV21-1 and TRBJ2-7; TRBD1 reflects the table's D call only, with no check against the DNA. TRBV21-1 is a documented pseudogene. The CDR3 is 13 amino acids. CDR3 DNA: TGTGCCAGAAGACGGGACAGGGGGGACGGGCAGTACTTC. It is translated as CARRRDRGDGQYF.

The rearrangement links TRBV12-3 or TRBV12-4 to TRBJ2-3; D remains unclear. The germline V and J ends were trimmed by 6 bases and 8 bases, with 12 bases remaining between them. The CDR3 is made up of 12 amino acids. The CDR3 nucleotides are TGTGCCAGCAGCCTCGACCGCGGTACGCAGTATTTT. It encodes CASSLDRGTQYF.

In regard to this clone: Different DNA sequences within this sample yield the same CDR3. The chain has TRBV28 and TRBJ2-7, with 7 bases that match TRBD2. The germline CDR1 and CDR2 sequences are MDHEN and SYDVKM. J lost 2 bases, V lost 2 bases, and 3 bases had no gene match. The CDR3 has 14 amino acids. CDR3 amino acids: CASSLGGGAYEQYF. The DNA of the CDR3 is TGTGCCAGCAGTTTAGGGGGGGGAGCCTACGAGCAGTACTTC.

CDR3 amino acids: CARSNHFGGNYGYTF. In DNA form, the CDR3 reads TGTGCCAGAAGCAACCATTTCGGGGGGAACTATGGCTACACCTTC. The V and J genes are TRBV5-3 and TRBJ1-2, with D perhaps matching TRBD1 (5 bases). TRBV5-3 is reported as an ORF; its role is uncertain. The length of the CDR3 is 15 residues. V shed 4 bases and J shed 2 bases, with 15 bases lying between them.

This chain connects TRBV25-1 to TRBJ1-2, with 7 bases aligning to TRBD1. Looked up from germline, CDR1 is MGHDK and CDR2 is SYGVNS. J was trimmed by 6 bases and V by 3 bases; bases with no gene match: 7. This CDR3 is 14 amino acids long. DNA for the CDR3: TGTGCCAGCAGTGACCTTACAGGGGACGATGGCTACACCTTC. Translation: CASSDLTGDDGYTF.

The chain carries TRBV18 and TRBJ2-1, with TRBD2 identical over 7 bases. V dropped 3 bases and J dropped 8; count of bases not matched to a gene: 10. The CDR3 has 15 residues. Germline V gene lookup returns CDR1 KGHSH and CDR2 LQKENI. This CDR3 reads CASSPKLAIIYEQFF. The CDR3 bases are TGTGCCAGCTCACCCAAACTAGCGATTATTTATGAGCAGTTCTTC.

The chain is built from TRBV10-1 and TRBJ2-7; perhaps TRBD2 as D (7 bases). Near its end, the DNA agrees better with TRBJ2-5, so the J call may be wrong. Per germline, CDR1 WNHNN and CDR2 SYGVQD (reference sequence). The CDR3 is 14 amino acids. CDR3 amino acids: CASSPMRGGETQYF. CDR3 nucleotide sequence: TGCGCCAGCAGCCCGATGAGGGGGGGGGAGACCCAGTACTTC.

The chain couples TRBV7-9 to TRBJ2-1, with D maybe TRBD1 (5 bases). Germline V gene lookup returns CDR1 SEHNR and CDR2 FQNEAQ (reference sequence). This CDR3 is 15 amino acids long. Trimming shortened V by 1 base and J by 7 bases, and 14 bases separated the two germline ends. DNA for the CDR3: TGTGCCAGCAGCTTAGAAGGGGTGGTGGGGAATGAGCAGTTCTTC. Protein product: CASSLEGVVGNEQFF. The whole variable domain, remainder taken from reference TRBV7-9 and TRBJ2-1, is DTGVSQNPRHKITKRGQNVTFRCDPISEHNRLYWYRQTLGQGPEFLTYFQNEAQLEKSRLLSDRFSAERPKGSFSTLEIQRTEQGDSAMYLCASSLEGVVGNEQFFGPGTRLTVL.

As to this clone: The sample holds other DNA sequences that translate to the same CDR3. The chain uses TRBV18 and TRBJ1-1; tentative D call: TRBD1 (5 bases). Germline lookup yields CDR1 KGHSH and CDR2 LQKENI. The CDR3 has 13 amino acids. Between the trimmed V and J ends, which lost 6 bases and 0 bases, there was a span of 8 bases. The CDR3 bases are TGTGCCAGCTCGCCGGGGGTGAACACTGAAGCTTTCTTT. It is translated as CASSPGVNTEAFF.

The chain has TRBV30 and TRBJ1-2; tentatively, D is TRBD1 (6 bases). The germline CDR1 and CDR2 sequences are GTSNPN and SVGIG (reference sequence). V was cut by 0 bases and J by 8 bases, with 13 bases left in between. The CDR3 runs 13 residues. Here the CDR3 DNA reads TGTGCCTGGAGTGTACGGTCAGGGGACGGCTACACCTTC. Amino acid sequence: CAWSVRSGDGYTF.

The chain employs TRBV7-3 and TRBJ2-1; the D gene is possibly TRBD2 (6 bases). Between the trimmed V and J ends, which lost 3 bases and 6 bases, there was a span of 15 bases. The CDR3 is made up of 15 amino acids. Germline CDR1 and CDR2: SGHTA and FQGTGA. In DNA form, the CDR3 reads TGTGCCAGCAGCTTTAGTGGTCAGGGAGGCAATGAGCAGTTCTTC. Translated: CASSFSGQGGNEQFF. The whole variable domain, remainder taken from reference TRBV7-3 and TRBJ2-1, is GAGVSQTPSNKVTEKGKYVELRCDPISGHTALYWYRQSLGQGPEFLIYFQGTGAADDSGLPNDRFFAVRPEGSVSTLKIQRTERGDSAVYLCASSFSGQGGNEQFFGPGTRLTVL.

V is TRBV4-3 and J is TRBJ1-2; D unclear. The V end was cut by 1 base, the J end by 6 bases, with 15 bases between. The length of the CDR3 is 15 residues. Per the germline V gene, CDR1 is LGHNA and CDR2 is YSLEER. CDR3 sequence reads: CASSQGSTPTDGYTF. DNA of the CDR3: TGCGCCAGCAGCCAAGGTAGCACCCCGACGGATGGCTACACCTTC.